The 32 T cell receptor beta chains below all came from one sample that was sequenced in a study of control samples from healthy donors and cancer patients. Using immunoSEQ multiplex PCR, the repertoire was profiled, and TCRdb retains in-frame clones only, with some absent. The sample has roughly 43,000 clones, around 87% seen once; the top ten hold roughly a tenth. Material: PBMCs. The receptors were gathered from an older woman with lung cancer.

This chain connects TRBV7-2 to TRBJ2-3, with 8 positions matching TRBD2. The CDR3 contains 16 residues. From germline, CDR1 is SGHTA and CDR2 FQGNSA. Germline trimming cut 4 bases from V and 1 base from J; bases unmatched to any gene: 7. The CDR3 DNA reads TGTGCCAGCAGCTCTGCTAGCGGGTTGGGCACAGATACGCAGTATTTT. This sequence encodes CASSSASGLGTDTQYF.

The genes are TRBV29-1 and TRBJ2-1; 8 nucleotides line up with TRBD1. This CDR3 has 14 amino acids. The germline V gene encodes CDR1 SQVTM and CDR2 ANQGSEA. V shed 6 bases, J shed 10 bases, and the junction held 14 bases outside the gene matches. As DNA, the CDR3 is TGCAGCGTCCAGGACAGGGCAACAGGGCCAGAGCAGTTCTTC. Residues: CSVQDRATGPEQFF.

This clone has just one count. The chain is built from TRBV9 and TRBJ2-1; D is unclear. This CDR3 spans 15 amino acids. Trimming cost V 4 bases and J 0 bases, with 11 bases left between them. From germline, CDR1 is SGDLS and CDR2 YYNGEE. This CDR3 reads CASSLWIDSYNEQFF. The CDR3 bases are TGTGCCAGCAGCCTTTGGATCGACTCCTACAATGAGCAGTTCTTC.

This clone was counted once. The chain has TRBV2 and TRBJ2-5, with a tentative D call TRBD2 (7 bases). Germline CDR1 reads SNHLY; CDR2 reads FYNNEI. The CDR3 has 16 residues. Trimming left V 7 bases short and J 3 bases short, with 21 bases between. The chain's CDR3 is CASTPLGEGGEETQYF. Written as DNA, the CDR3 is TGTGCCAGCACTCCCTTAGGGGAGGGGGGTGAAGAGACCCAGTACTTC.

The chain combines TRBV7-6 with TRBJ1-5, with TRBD1 matching 8 bases. The CDR3 has 13 amino acids. Germline V gene sequence: CDR1 SGHVS, CDR2 FNYEAQ. V trimming: 5 bases; J trimming: 9 bases; junction bases outside the gene matches: 6. This CDR3 reads CASSITGGRPQHF. DNA for the CDR3: TGTGCCAGCAGCATCACAGGGGGTCGGCCCCAGCATTTT.

The chain couples TRBV7-2 to TRBJ2-1; D may match TRBD1 or TRBD2 (5 bases each). The V end was cut by 5 bases, the J end by 0 bases, with 11 bases between. The CDR3 has 15 residues. CDR1 SGHTA and CDR2 FQGNSA come from the germline V gene. CDR3 DNA sequence: TGTGCCAGCAGCCGCCGGGACGACTCCTACAATGAGCAGTTCTTC. This encodes CASSRRDDSYNEQFF. Supplemented by reference TRBV7-2 and TRBJ2-1, the full variable domain reads GAGVSQSPSNKVTEKGKDVELRCDPISGHTALYWYRQSLGQGLEFLIYFQGNSAPDKSGLPSDRFSAERTGGSVSTLTIQRTQQEDSAVYLCASSRRDDSYNEQFFGPGTRLTVL.

This chain connects TRBV11-2 to TRBJ2-5, with 13 bases fitting TRBD2. CDR3 length: 19 amino acids. Per germline, CDR1 SGHAT and CDR2 FQNNGV. The V segment lost 4 bases and the J segment 1 base; nucleotides outside the gene matches: 12. The CDR3 loop reads CASSYSPGLAGTGQETQYF. For the CDR3, the DNA is TGTGCCAGCAGCTATTCCCCGGGACTAGCGGGAACGGGCCAAGAGACCCAGTACTTC.

V and J are TRBV7-9 and TRBJ1-2; D uncertain. Per the germline V gene, CDR1 is SEHNR and CDR2 is FQNEAQ (reference sequence). Trimming took off 3 bases at V and 10 bases at J, with 12 bases between the two ends. The CDR3 is made up of 12 amino acids. The CDR3 bases are TGTGCCAGCAGCTTTCCCAACGGAAACTACACCTTC. Its translation: CASSFPNGNYTF.

This chain links TRBV28 with TRBJ1-3; TRBD1 matches at 7 bases. The V and J ends lost 7 bases and 5 bases, in that order; junction bases with no gene match: 2. The CDR3 contains 12 residues. Germline V gene lookup returns CDR1 MDHEN and CDR2 SYDVKM. The CDR3 bases are TGTGCCAGCAAAAGGGGGCGAAACACCATATATTTT. It codes for CASKRGRNTIYF.

This clone was recorded once. The rearrangement joins TRBV27 to TRBJ2-7, with D perhaps assigned TRBD1 or TRBD2 (5 bases each). CDR1 and CDR2 (germline): MNHEY, SMNVEV (reference sequence). CDR3 size: 15 residues. Trimming cost V 8 bases and J 2 bases, with 19 bases left between them. This chain's CDR3 is CASANPRQGAYEQYF. As DNA, the CDR3 is TGTGCCAGCGCCAACCCTAGGCAGGGAGCCTACGAGCAGTACTTC.

The genes are TRBV5-1 and TRBJ2-7; D ambiguous. The length of the CDR3 is 14 residues. Germline assignment: CDR1 SGHRS and CDR2 YFSETQ. V shed 2 bases and J shed 2 bases, with 11 bases lying between them. The CDR3 loop reads CASSLDPNPYEQYF. The DNA for the CDR3 is TGCGCCAGCAGCTTAGATCCCAACCCCTACGAGCAGTACTTC.

This rearrangement joins TRBV28 to TRBJ1-6; tentatively, D is TRBD1 (6 bases). The germline V gene encodes CDR1 MDHEN and CDR2 SYDVKM. V lost 5 bases and J lost 7, with 15 bases in between. The CDR3 is 15 amino acids. CDR3 loop: CASSTPQGFNSPLHF. The CDR3 DNA is TGTGCCAGCAGTACACCACAGGGTTTCAATTCACCCCTCCACTTT. The full variable domain, rest sourced from reference TRBV28 and TRBJ1-6, is DVKVTQSSRYLVKRTGEKVFLECVQDMDHENMFWYRQDPGLGLRLIYFSYDVKMKEKGDIPEGYSVSREKKERFSLILESASTNQTSMYLCASSTPQGFNSPLHFGNGTRLTVT.

The chain links TRBV15 to TRBJ1-1, with a tentative D call TRBD1 (6 bases). Germline V gene data show CDR1 as LNHNV and CDR2 as YYDKDF (reference sequence). The CDR3 runs to 15 residues. Trimming shortened V by 0 bases and J by 1 base, and 9 bases separated the two germline ends. Here the CDR3 reads CATSRETGWNTEAFF. CDR3 DNA sequence: TGTGCCACCAGCAGAGAAACAGGGTGGAACACTGAAGCTTTCTTT. The full variable domain, rest sourced from reference TRBV15 and TRBJ1-1, is DAMVIQNPRYQVTQFGKPVTLSCSQTLNHNVMYWYQQKSSQAPKLLFHYYDKDFNNEADTPDNFQSRRPNTSFCFLDIRSPGLGDTAMYLCATSRETGWNTEAFFGQGTRLTVV.

V usage is TRBV4-2 and J usage is TRBJ1-1; D uncertain. The CDR3 spans 13 residues. Between the trimmed V and J ends, which lost 0 bases and 2 bases, there was a span of 4 bases. The V gene's germline CDR1 is LGHNA and CDR2 YNFKEQ. The CDR3 DNA reads TGTGCCAGCAGCCAAGATCTCAACACTGAAGCTTTCTTT. This encodes CASSQDLNTEAFF.

V is TRBV30 and J is TRBJ2-6; TRBD1 matches at 9 bases. The junction had 9 bases not matched to a gene; V was cut back by 2 bases and J by 4 bases. The CDR3 spans 17 residues. Germline V gene data show CDR1 as GTSNPN and CDR2 as SVGIG (reference sequence). CDR3 sequence reads: CAWSRDRVSRGANVLTF. The DNA of the CDR3 is TGTGCCTGGAGTAGGGACAGGGTTTCTAGAGGGGCCAACGTCCTGACTTTC.

V and J are TRBV5-6 and TRBJ1-1; D perhaps matches TRBD1 (6 bases). The CDR3 is 16 amino acids. Trimming cost V 4 bases and J 4 bases, with 20 bases left between them. CDR1 is SGHDT and CDR2 is YYEEEE in the germline V gene. The CDR3 spells CASSTHRVLWGTEAFF. In DNA form, the CDR3 reads TGTGCCAGCAGCACCCACAGGGTGCTTTGGGGCACTGAAGCTTTCTTT.

V and J are TRBV3-1 (or the pseudogene TRBV3-2) and TRBJ1-3; no definite D call. From germline, CDR1 is LGHDT and CDR2 YNNKEL (reference sequence). Trimming took off 7 bases at V and 4 bases at J, with 14 bases between the two ends. This CDR3 comprises 14 residues. The CDR3 region has the DNA TGTGCCAGCAAGCAAGGATCGACGGGAAACACCATATATTTT. As protein: CASKQGSTGNTIYF.

The chain combines TRBV9 with TRBJ1-2; no firm D call. From germline, CDR1 is SGDLS and CDR2 YYNGEE. V was trimmed by 4 bases and J by 4 bases, leaving 8 bases between them. This CDR3 is built from 12 residues. The CDR3 bases are TGTGCCAGCAGCCCAGAGGGCTATGGCTACACCTTC. Its protein product is CASSPEGYGYTF.

This clone was counted between two and nine times. The V and J genes are TRBV18 and TRBJ1-2, with TRBD1 matching 7 bases. V lost 4 bases and J lost 0; bases outside the gene matches: 2. CDR1 is KGHSH, CDR2 LQKENI, per germline. There are 14 residues in the CDR3. CDR3 in DNA: TGTGCCAGCTCACGAGACAGGGCTAACTATGGCTACACCTTC. Amino acids: CASSRDRANYGYTF.

V usage is TRBV10-3 and J usage is TRBJ2-1; D is possibly TRBD1 (5 bases). The germline CDR1 and CDR2 sequences are ENHRY and SYGVKD. The length of the CDR3 is 15 residues. Trimming took off 6 bases at V and 4 bases at J, with 16 bases between the two ends. The CDR3 spells CAIRGPPQDYNEQFF. CDR3 DNA: TGTGCCATCAGGGGGCCACCGCAAGATTACAATGAGCAGTTCTTC.

V and J are TRBV18 and TRBJ2-3, with TRBD2 matching 10 bases. V shed 4 bases, J shed 2 bases, and the junction held 6 bases outside the gene matches. Germline V lookup: CDR1 KGHSH, CDR2 LQKENI. The CDR3 extends over 16 amino acids. CDR3 sequence: CASSRELAGLTDTQYF. In DNA form, the CDR3 reads TGTGCCAGCTCACGAGAACTAGCGGGACTCACAGATACGCAGTATTTT.

This clone was picked up one time. The chain employs TRBV30 and TRBJ2-7; no firm D call. V dropped 5 bases and J dropped 2 bases, with 10 bases sitting between them. Germline V gene data show CDR1 as GTSNPN and CDR2 as SVGIG (reference sequence). The CDR3 runs 12 residues. CDR3 protein: CAWGLTAYEQYF. The CDR3 coding sequence is TGTGCCTGGGGGCTGACGGCCTACGAGCAGTACTTC.

This sequence joins TRBV3-1 (or the pseudogene TRBV3-2) and TRBJ2-6; no firm D call. Trimming removed 3 bases from V and 0 bases from J, with 9 bases in between. Per germline, CDR1 LGHDT and CDR2 YNNKEL (reference sequence). The CDR3 consists of 16 residues. CDR3 sequence: CASSQAWASGANVLTF. The DNA for the CDR3 is TGTGCCAGCAGCCAGGCCTGGGCCTCTGGGGCCAACGTCCTGACTTTC.

The CDR3 reads CASSLPNEQFF. In nucleotides, the CDR3 is TGTGCCAGCAGCTTACCCAATGAGCAGTTCTTC. J is TRBJ2-1 and V is TRBV7-2; D unresolved. Germline values: CDR1 SGHTA, CDR2 FQGNSA. The V gene lost 2 bases and the J gene lost 6 bases, with 2 bases spanning the gap. The CDR3 loop spans 11 amino acids.

The chain has TRBV7-2 and TRBJ2-3; tentative D call: TRBD2 (6 bases). V lost 5 bases and J lost 3, with 18 bases in between. The CDR3 spans 16 residues. CDR1 and CDR2 from the germline V gene are SGHTA and FQGNSA. CDR3 bases: TGTGCCAGCAGCAGAGGACCGGGAGTCGGAACAGATACGCAGTATTTT. Residues: CASSRGPGVGTDTQYF. Drawing the rest from reference TRBV7-2 and TRBJ2-3, the complete variable domain is GAGVSQSPSNKVTEKGKDVELRCDPISGHTALYWYRQSLGQGLEFLIYFQGNSAPDKSGLPSDRFSAERTGGSVSTLTIQRTQQEDSAVYLCASSRGPGVGTDTQYFGPGTRLTVL.

The table lists this clone with a count of one. The V and J genes are TRBV5-6 and TRBJ2-7; possibly TRBD2 for D (6 bases). CDR1 SGHDT and CDR2 YYEEEE come from the germline V gene. The CDR3 is made up of 15 amino acids. With 0 bases removed from V and 2 bases from J, the gap between germline ends came to 12 bases. The CDR3 sequence: CASSLGVGGTYEQYF. CDR3 coding DNA: TGTGCCAGCAGCTTGGGTGTCGGGGGTACCTACGAGCAGTACTTC.

The rearrangement uses TRBV28 and TRBJ1-2; D not resolved. This CDR3 has 16 amino acids. V gave up 6 bases and J gave up 5 bases, with 22 bases separating them. The germline V gene encodes CDR1 MDHEN and CDR2 SYDVKM. CDR3 DNA sequence: TGTGCCAGCAGCCCACTATCCTTAACGCAGGTTTATGGCTACACCTTC. The encoded protein is CASSPLSLTQVYGYTF.

This sequence joins TRBV19 and TRBJ1-4, with D unresolved. The V gene lost 3 bases and the J gene lost 8 bases, with 16 bases spanning the gap. The CDR3 extends over 15 amino acids. CDR1 is LNHDA, CDR2 SQIVND, per germline (reference sequence). Here the CDR3 reads CASSMLASSREKLFF. The CDR3 DNA follows: TGTGCCAGTAGTATGTTGGCTAGCTCTCGCGAAAAACTGTTTTTT.

The chain recombines TRBV21-1 with TRBJ1-5. TRBV21-1 corresponds to a pseudogene. The CDR3 extends over 13 amino acids. This CDR3 is CASMRVDVRPQHF. The CDR3 nucleotides are TGTGCCAGCATGAGGGTGGACGTTAGGCCCCAGCATTTT.

V is TRBV11-3 and J is TRBJ1-2; D is undetermined. Trimming took 6 bases from V and 0 from J, leaving 11 bases between them. The CDR3 runs 14 residues. Germline CDR1 and CDR2: SGHNT and YENEEA. CDR3 sequence reads: CASRVEETNYGYTF. The CDR3 DNA reads TGTGCCAGCAGAGTAGAGGAGACTAACTATGGCTACACCTTC.

The rearrangement joins TRBV6-5 to TRBJ1-2; maybe TRBD1 (6 bases). This CDR3 contains 12 residues. The germline V gene encodes CDR1 MNHEY and CDR2 SVGAGI. The V and J ends lost 4 bases and 7 bases respectively, with 10 bases between them. The CDR3 region is CASSSFRGGYTF. In nucleotides, the CDR3 is TGTGCCAGCAGTTCCTTCAGGGGTGGCTACACCTTC.

This clone has more than one count but fewer than ten. The chain recombines TRBV20-1 with TRBJ2-3; D may be TRBD2 (5 bases). The CDR3 runs 16 residues. Germline values: CDR1 DFQATT, CDR2 SNEGSKA (reference sequence). Trimming left V 3 bases short and J 4 bases short, with 20 bases between. The CDR3 loop reads CSASLPGGSSADTQYF. As DNA, the CDR3 is TGCAGTGCTAGTCTCCCGGGTGGGAGTAGTGCAGATACGCAGTATTTT.